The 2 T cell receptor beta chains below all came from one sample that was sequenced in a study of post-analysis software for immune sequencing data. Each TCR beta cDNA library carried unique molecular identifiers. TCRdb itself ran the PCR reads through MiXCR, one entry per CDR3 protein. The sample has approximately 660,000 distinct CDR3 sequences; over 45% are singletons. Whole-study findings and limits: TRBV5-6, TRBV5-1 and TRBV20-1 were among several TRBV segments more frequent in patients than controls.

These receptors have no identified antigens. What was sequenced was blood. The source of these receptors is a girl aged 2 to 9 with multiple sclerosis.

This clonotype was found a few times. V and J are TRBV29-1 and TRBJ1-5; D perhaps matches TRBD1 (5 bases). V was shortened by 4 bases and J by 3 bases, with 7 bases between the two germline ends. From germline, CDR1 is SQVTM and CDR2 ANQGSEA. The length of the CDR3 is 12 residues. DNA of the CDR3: TGCAGCGTTGCGGGGGTCAATCAGCCCCAGCATTTT. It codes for CSVAGVNQPQHF.

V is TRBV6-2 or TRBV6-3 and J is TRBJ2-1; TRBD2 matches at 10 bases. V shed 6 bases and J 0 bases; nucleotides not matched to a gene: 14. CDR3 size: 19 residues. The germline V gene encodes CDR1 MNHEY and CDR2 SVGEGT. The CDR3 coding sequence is TGTGCCAGCAGCCGCCCACCCACTAGCGGGACGAGCTCCTACAATGAGCAGTTCTTC. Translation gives CASSRPPTSGTSSYNEQFF.